The clone carrying this T cell receptor beta chain was observed at least ten times. This record belongs to a study of blood T cell repertoires in COVID-19. In the study overall: From the United States, Italy and Spain came samples of acute and convalescent COVID-19. Sources were T cells, B-cell-depleted T cells, or PBMCs; the material itself was cDNA or gDNA.

CDR1 MGHRA and CDR2 YSYEKL come from the germline V gene. This CDR3 is built from 17 residues. The V and J ends lost 4 bases and 4 bases respectively, with 19 bases between them. Source study methods: Using reference gene primer amplification, nucleated cell counts were estimated. TCRdb keeps only in-frame clones here, not all; method: immunoSEQ multiplex PCR. V and J calls and clone size are copied from that table; D and trimming were computed from the DNA. The profile covers about 280,000 clones, with about four fifths appearing a single time and roughly 10% taken by the ten largest. Specimen: peripheral blood. The J gene is TRBJ1-4, the V gene TRBV4-1; no firm D call. The clonotype was recovered from a woman aged 50 to 65 who had recovered from COVID-19. The CDR3 loop is CASSPYDVRAINEKLFF. The CDR3 DNA reads as TGCGCCAGCAGCCCATATGACGTGAGGGCTATTAATGAAAAACTGTTTTTT.